These 30 T cell receptor beta chains were all obtained from the same sample, sequenced in a study of radiotherapy plus CTLA-4 blockade in lung cancer. Assay: immunoSEQ multiplex PCR; the TCRdb copy retains only in-frame clones and omits some. This sample has about 94,000 clones; around 84% occur once, and the top ten carry 25%. This specimen consisted of peripheral blood, obtained from a patient treated with radiotherapy plus ipilimumab. The source is a human donor with non-small cell lung cancer that progressed on radiotherapy plus ipilimumab.

The rearrangement links TRBV11-2 to TRBJ2-7; D tentatively fits TRBD1 or TRBD2 (5 bases each). This CDR3 contains 14 residues. CDR1 is SGHAT, CDR2 FQNNGV, per germline. V shed 5 bases and J shed 2 bases, with 13 bases lying between them. This chain's CDR3 is CASSPRDGPYEQYV. CDR3 DNA sequence: TGTGCCAGCAGCCCCCGGGACGGACCCTACGAGCAGTACGTC.

This clone has just one count. The rearrangement uses TRBV19 and TRBJ2-1; D may be TRBD2 (6 bases). Germline V gene lookup returns CDR1 LNHDA and CDR2 SQIVND (reference sequence). Trimming removed 5 bases from V and 5 bases from J, with 16 bases in between. The CDR3 has 15 residues. The chain's CDR3 is CASSFGFSGDNEQFF. CDR3 sequence (DNA): TGTGCCAGTAGTTTCGGCTTCTCGGGGGACAATGAGCAGTTCTTC. The whole variable domain, filled in from reference TRBV19 and TRBJ2-1, reads DGGITQSPKYLFRKEGQNVTLSCEQNLNHDAMYWYRQDPGQGLRLIYYSQIVNDFQKGDIAEGYSVSREKKESFPLTVTSAQKNPTAFYLCASSFGFSGDNEQFFGPGTRLTVL.

The chain combines TRBV28 with TRBJ2-1, with 9 bases identical to TRBD1. Germline V gene sequence: CDR1 MDHEN, CDR2 SYDVKM. The CDR3 is 16 amino acids. Trimming cost V 5 bases and J 8 bases; bases outside gene matches: 13. The CDR3 DNA sequence: TGTGCCAGCAGTATAACCGGGACAGGGTTTTTGGATGAGCAGTTCTTC. Amino acid sequence: CASSITGTGFLDEQFF. Full variable domain (rest looked up from reference TRBV28 and TRBJ2-1): DVKVTQSSRYLVKRTGEKVFLECVQDMDHENMFWYRQDPGLGLRLIYFSYDVKMKEKGDIPEGYSVSREKKERFSLILESASTNQTSMYLCASSITGTGFLDEQFFGPGTRLTVL.

The chain is built from TRBV20-1 and TRBJ2-1; D is unresolved. V was clipped by 1 base and J by 15 bases, with 10 bases between them. Germline V gene data show CDR1 as DFQATT and CDR2 as SNEGSKA (reference sequence). The CDR3 spans 10 residues. The CDR3 loop reads CSARGLEWFF. CDR3 DNA sequence: TGCAGTGCTAGAGGACTGGAGTGGTTCTTC.

The V gene is TRBV6-5, the J gene TRBJ2-5, with D hard to call. Germline values: CDR1 MNHEY, CDR2 SVGAGI. The CDR3 covers 15 residues. V was trimmed by 5 bases and J by 4 bases, leaving 17 bases between them. CDR3 residues: CASSKGFLLSETQYF. In nucleotides, the CDR3 is TGTGCCAGCAGTAAAGGCTTTCTCCTGTCAGAGACCCAGTACTTC.

This chain uses TRBV28 with TRBJ2-7, with 7 bases matching TRBD1. The V gene end was trimmed by 5 bases and the J gene end by 5 bases; junction bases not matched to a gene: 15. CDR1 is MDHEN, CDR2 SYDVKM, per germline. There are 16 residues in the CDR3. CDR3 coding DNA: TGTGCCAGCAGTACCCCAAGGACAGGAAAGCCCAACGAGCAGTACTTC. As protein: CASSTPRTGKPNEQYF.

CDR3 sequence (DNA): TGTGCCAGCAGCTTGACTTCCGGTTCCGAGCAGTTCTTC. Amino acids: CASSLTSGSEQFF. The genes are TRBV5-4 and TRBJ2-1; D unresolved. From germline, CDR1 is SGHNT and CDR2 YYREEE (reference sequence). The CDR3 is 13 amino acids. V lost 1 base, J lost 10 bases, and 12 bases lay in between.

J is TRBJ2-7 and V is TRBV6-6; D gene uncertain. The V end lost 3 bases, the J end lost 3 bases, and 15 bases lay between the germline ends. CDR1 and CDR2 from the germline V gene are MNHNY and SVGAGI (reference sequence). The length of the CDR3 is 15 residues. The DNA for the CDR3 is TGTGCCAGCAGTTATGGTGCGCCAGCTGTCTACGAGCAGTACGTC. It translates to CASSYGAPAVYEQYV.

The rearrangement joins TRBV5-1 to TRBJ2-3; D is unclear. CDR1 is SGHRS and CDR2 is YFSETQ in the germline V gene. The CDR3 loop spans 13 amino acids. The V and J ends lost 5 bases and 2 bases respectively, with 9 bases between them. The CDR3 here is CASRVDFTDTQYF. Written as DNA, the CDR3 is TGCGCCAGCAGGGTAGACTTCACAGATACGCAGTATTTT.

The gene calls are TRBV7-2 and TRBJ2-1; 9 bases fit TRBD1. Germline CDR1 SGHTA, CDR2 FQGNSA. The CDR3 extends over 16 amino acids. V lost 6 bases and J lost 7; bases outside the gene matches: 13. CDR3 nucleotide sequence: TGTGCCAGCAGTCAACCCGGGACAGGGTCGGATAATGAGCAGTTCTTC. Translated: CASSQPGTGSDNEQFF.

The CDR3 nucleotides are TGTGCCAGCAGCTTAGGTGGGACAGGGAATGAAAAACTGTTTTTT. Residues: CASSLGGTGNEKLFF. J is TRBJ1-4 and V is TRBV11-2, with 9 bases identical to TRBD1. Germline CDR1 reads SGHAT; CDR2 reads FQNNGV. V was pared by 1 base and J by 5 bases, with 2 bases of the junction left unmatched. The CDR3 consists of 15 residues.

This clone occurred once. The V gene is TRBV5-4, the J gene TRBJ1-6; D ambiguous. CDR1 and CDR2 (germline): SGHNT, YYREEE (reference sequence). V was pared by 4 bases and J by 6 bases, with 17 bases between. CDR3 length: 16 residues. The CDR3 is CASSPVQQSGNSPLHF. CDR3 coding DNA: TGTGCCAGCAGCCCCGTGCAACAATCGGGTAATTCACCCCTCCACTTT. Based on the CDR3 plus reference TRBV5-4 and TRBJ1-6, the full variable domain is ETGVTQSPTHLIKTRGQQVTLRCSSQSGHNTVSWYQQALGQGPQFIFQYYREEENGRGNFPPRFSGLQFPNYSSELNVNALELDDSALYLCASSPVQQSGNSPLHFGNGTRLTVT.

CDR3 nucleotides: TGTGCCAGCAGCTTAGATACTAGGCACGGGGAGCTGTTTTTT. Translated, it gives CASSLDTRHGELFF. This rearrangement joins TRBV7-2 to TRBJ2-2, with a possible D match to TRBD2 (5 bases). This CDR3 is 14 amino acids long. The ends were cut back, 1 base at V and 7 bases at J, with 10 bases in the middle. Looked up from germline, CDR1 is SGHTA and CDR2 is FQGNSA.

The rearrangement links TRBV29-1 to TRBJ2-1; D is unclear. This CDR3 region has 14 residues. Between the trimmed V and J ends, which lost 2 bases and 3 bases, there was a span of 11 bases. Germline CDR1 and CDR2: SQVTM and ANQGSEA. The CDR3 sequence: CSVELPSLYNEQFF. The CDR3 nucleotides read TGCAGCGTTGAACTCCCGTCCCTCTACAATGAGCAGTTCTTC.

In its sample, this clone was seen once. V gene TRBV5-4 combines with J gene TRBJ2-2; 7 nucleotides line up with TRBD2. The CDR3 sequence is 17 residues long. Germline V gives CDR1 SGHNT, CDR2 YYREEE (reference sequence). V shed 0 bases and J 4 bases; nucleotides not matched to a gene: 9. CDR3 sequence reads: CASSLARAGSVTGELFF. CDR3 sequence (DNA): TGTGCCAGCAGCTTGGCAAGAGCGGGATCGGTCACCGGGGAGCTGTTTTTT.

V usage is TRBV14 and J usage is TRBJ1-4; no clear D gene. The CDR3 sequence is 13 residues long. The V and J ends lost 1 base and 8 bases respectively, with 8 bases between them. Looked up from germline, CDR1 is SGHDN and CDR2 is FVKESK. Here the CDR3 reads CASSQGAQEKLFF. The CDR3 bases are TGTGCCAGCAGCCAAGGGGCGCAGGAAAAACTGTTTTTT.

The chain recombines TRBV10-3 with TRBJ2-3; D is ambiguous. This CDR3 is 13 amino acids long. V lost 5 bases, J lost 2 bases, and 8 bases lay in between. Germline V gene lookup returns CDR1 ENHRY and CDR2 SYGVKD. CDR3 region: CAISQPPTDTQYF. CDR3 nucleotides: TGTGCCATCAGTCAACCCCCCACAGATACGCAGTATTTT.

The V and J genes are TRBV29-1 and TRBJ2-1; tentatively, D is TRBD2 (6 bases). This CDR3 is 16 amino acids long. Germline V gives CDR1 SQVTM, CDR2 ANQGSEA. With 6 bases removed from V and 3 bases from J, the gap between germline ends came to 21 bases. For the CDR3, the DNA is TGCAGCGTAGTTCGGGACTCCCAGAGAGGCTACAATGAGCAGTTCTTC. This gives the protein CSVVRDSQRGYNEQFF.

This rearrangement joins TRBV6-5 to TRBJ1-6; perhaps TRBD1 as D (6 bases). With 6 bases removed from V and 16 bases from J, the gap between germline ends came to 16 bases. The CDR3 loop spans 12 amino acids. Germline V gene data show CDR1 as MNHEY and CDR2 as SVGAGI. CDR3: CASRTTGAQLHF. CDR3 in DNA: TGTGCCAGCAGAACGACAGGCGCCCAACTCCACTTT.

This chain connects TRBV15 to TRBJ2-2; unclear D gene. CDR3 length: 13 amino acids. Germline CDR1 is LNHNV and CDR2 is YYDKDF (reference sequence). V was shortened by 4 bases and J by 6 bases, with 9 bases between the two germline ends. The CDR3: CATSKEWSGELFF. The DNA for the CDR3 is TGTGCCACCAGCAAAGAGTGGTCCGGGGAGCTGTTTTTT. The full variable domain, with the rest looked up from reference TRBV15 and TRBJ2-2, is DAMVIQNPRYQVTQFGKPVTLSCSQTLNHNVMYWYQQKSSQAPKLLFHYYDKDFNNEADTPDNFQSRRPNTSFCFLDIRSPGLGDTAMYLCATSKEWSGELFFGEGSRLTVL.

By share, this clone ranks as medium-sized. This chain uses TRBV10-3 with TRBJ1-2, with TRBD1 identical over 7 bases. The CDR3 totals 13 residues. The V gene's germline CDR1 is ENHRY and CDR2 SYGVKD. V lost 7 bases, J lost 8 bases, and 10 bases stayed unmatched. CDR3 sequence reads: CAINPGGIFGYTF. For the CDR3, the DNA is TGTGCCATCAATCCAGGGGGGATATTCGGCTACACCTTC.

The chain combines TRBV6-1 with TRBJ2-5, with TRBD1 matching over 7 bases. CDR1 is MNHNS and CDR2 is SASEGT in the germline V gene. V gave up 8 bases and J gave up 5 bases; unmatched junction bases: 11. The CDR3 extends over 14 amino acids. For the CDR3, the DNA is TGTGCCAGCGGAGACAGGGTTAGAGGGGAGACCCAGTACTTC. Residues: CASGDRVRGETQYF.

This clone was observed a handful of times. The chain links TRBV15 to TRBJ1-5; maybe TRBD1 (5 bases). The V end lost 7 bases, the J end lost 3 bases, and 10 bases lay between the germline ends. The CDR3 runs to 13 residues. From germline, CDR1 is LNHNV and CDR2 YYDKDF (reference sequence). This chain's CDR3 is CATNPGHNQPQHF. The CDR3 nucleotides are TGTGCCACCAACCCCGGACACAATCAGCCCCAGCATTTT.

The V gene is TRBV6-6, the J gene TRBJ1-1, with 12 positions matching TRBD1. The germline gives CDR1 MNHNY, CDR2 SVGAGI (reference sequence). The CDR3 sequence is 16 residues long. Trimming removed 6 bases from V and 3 bases from J; junction bases left unmatched: 8. CDR3 in DNA: TGTGCCAGCAGAACTGGGACAGGGGGCGCCCACACTGAAGCTTTCTTT. Its protein is CASRTGTGGAHTEAFF.

The rearrangement joins TRBV15 to TRBJ2-1, with D hard to call. This CDR3 region has 16 residues. Germline CDR1 reads LNHNV; CDR2 reads YYDKDF (reference sequence). The V gene lost 0 bases and the J gene lost 1 base, with 10 bases spanning the gap. CDR3 loop: CATSRDPVRSYNEQFF. The CDR3 DNA sequence: TGTGCCACCAGCAGAGATCCGGTACGATCCTACAATGAGCAGTTCTTC.

The chain uses TRBV29-1 and TRBJ2-7; D uncertain. Between the trimmed V and J ends, which lost 6 bases and 1 base, there was a span of 13 bases. This CDR3 region has 13 residues. CDR1 and CDR2 (germline): SQVTM, ANQGSEA. In DNA form, the CDR3 reads TGCAGCGTGTCCGTGACATCGTCCTACGAGCAGTACTTC. Its translation: CSVSVTSSYEQYF.

This clone was observed once. The chain joins TRBV19 to TRBJ2-7; 12 positions match TRBD2. Germline CDR1 LNHDA, CDR2 SQIVND (reference sequence). V lost 9 bases, J lost 5 bases, and 8 bases stayed unmatched. The CDR3 contains 14 residues. CDR3 nucleotide sequence: TGTGCCAGGGGACTAGCGGGTCCCCAGGACGAGCAGTACGTC. The encoded protein is CARGLAGPQDEQYV.

The rearrangement joins TRBV28 to TRBJ2-5; D remains unclear. The V gene's germline CDR1 is MDHEN and CDR2 SYDVKM. The CDR3 extends over 13 amino acids. Trimming cost V 6 bases and J 5 bases, with 13 bases left between them. CDR3 amino acids: CASSPGVVETQYF. In DNA, the CDR3 is TGTGCCAGCAGCCCTGGAGTCGTGGAGACCCAGTACTTC.

The chain links TRBV7-8 to TRBJ2-1; D call uncertain. Germline CDR1 reads SGHVS; CDR2 reads FQNEAQ. Trimming removed 2 bases at V and 8 bases at J, with 13 bases between. This CDR3 is built from 14 residues. The CDR3, as DNA: TGTGCCAGCAGCTTAAGTAGAAGGCGTCATGAGCAGTTCTTC. This gives the protein CASSLSRRRHEQFF.

The chain combines TRBV7-6 with TRBJ2-2; D is uncertain. Deletions cut 4 bases from V and 1 base from J, with 10 bases between. The CDR3 runs 15 residues. Germline CDR1 reads SGHVS; CDR2 reads FNYEAQ. CDR3 amino acids: CASSSDTRNTGELFF. The CDR3 DNA sequence: TGTGCCAGCAGCTCTGACACGAGGAACACCGGGGAGCTGTTTTTT.